One TCR beta chain is described in this entry. This clone has a single count. Its antigen target is currently unknown. Base qualities are missing; no much larger clone stands one base away. The sample is drawn from a study of T cells after somatic rescue of genetic block (TCRdb year 2020). Describing the broader study: The study assessed how robust, over the long term, a T-cell system was when the system had developed through somatic rescue of a genetic block in T-cell development.

Libraries were built with the immunoSEQ multiplex PCR assay. The table was pulled from immuneACCESS by TCRdb, which kept in-frame rearrangements only. Such tables lose some clones; where checked, under half of the loss comes from unresolved V genes, and the rest has no known cause. The sample data list 60,000 to 75,000 clones, and about 92% of these were observed just once. The top ten hold about 3% of the sample. CDR1 SQVTM and CDR2 ANQGSEA were looked up in the germline V gene. V sheds 0 bases and J sheds 8 bases, leaving 22 bases between their ends. The cysteine opens and the phenylalanine closes a CDR3 of 16 amino acids. The retained sequence is limited to the CDR3, 48 bases, with the frame set at the first base.

The source material was peripheral blood mononuclear cells (PBMCs). The source of this sequence is a man aged 40-49 years. This receptor chain uses TRBV29-1 and TRBJ1-2, with a weak D call of TRBD1 (5 bases match). DNA sequence: TGCAGCGTTGAAGATCAAGTTTGGGACGGATCTCAAGGCTACACCTTC. This codes for CSVEDQVWDGSQGYTF.